These 13 T cell receptor beta chains were sequenced from one sample in a study of blood T cell repertoires in COVID-19. Generated by immunoSEQ multiplex PCR, the TCRdb table keeps only in-frame clones and is missing some. The table has about 480,000 clones, roughly 90% seen once; the top ten hold around 1.9%. Sample: PBMCs or T cells enriched from blood (not recorded which). These receptors all come from a woman between 40 and 55 years old who had recovered from COVID-19.

In DNA, the CDR3 is TGTGCCAGCAGCTTAGCAGTGCCGGCGGTGGTTAGGTATGAGCAGTTCTTC. Its protein is CASSLAVPAVVRYEQFF. The rearrangement links TRBV11-3 to TRBJ2-1; no clear D. Germline CDR1 and CDR2: SGHNT and YENEEA. V dropped 1 base and J dropped 8 bases, with 21 bases sitting between them. This CDR3 has 17 amino acids.

The chain joins TRBV6-2 or TRBV6-3 to TRBJ2-2; D not resolved. V was trimmed by 0 bases and J by 2 bases, leaving 7 bases between them. From germline, CDR1 is MNHEY and CDR2 SVGEGT. CDR3 length: 15 amino acids. Here the CDR3 reads CASSYSHRNTGELFF. DNA of the CDR3: TGTGCCAGCAGTTACTCACACAGAAACACCGGGGAGCTGTTTTTT.

This chain connects TRBV6-2 or TRBV6-3 to TRBJ1-5; D is unresolved. From germline, CDR1 is MNHEY and CDR2 SVGEGT. V was shortened by 2 bases and J by 6 bases, with 11 bases between the two germline ends. This CDR3 comprises 14 residues. The CDR3 sequence: CASSYGSVRQPQHF. The DNA for the CDR3 is TGTGCCAGCAGTTACGGTTCGGTCCGTCAGCCCCAGCATTTT.

The chain is built from TRBV9 and TRBJ2-3, with 9 bases fitting TRBD1. V lost 4 bases to trimming and J lost 3 bases; unmatched junction nucleotides: 3. There are 14 residues in the CDR3. The germline V gene has CDR1 SGDLS and CDR2 YYNGEE. The CDR3 is CASSPGTGTDTQYF. In DNA form, the CDR3 reads TGTGCCAGCAGCCCCGGGACAGGGACAGATACGCAGTATTTT.

The J gene is TRBJ2-3, the V gene TRBV20-1; the D is unclear. CDR3 length: 13 residues. In germline, CDR1 is DFQATT, CDR2 SNEGSKA (reference sequence). V was clipped by 3 bases and J by 1 base, with 8 bases between them. The CDR3 here is CSASSAGTDTQYF. CDR3 DNA: TGCAGTGCTAGTTCGGCGGGCACAGATACGCAGTATTTT.

The chain has TRBV7-2 and TRBJ2-7; 7 nucleotides align to TRBD1. From germline, CDR1 is SGHTA and CDR2 FQGNSA. The J segment lost 6 bases and the V segment lost 1 base, leaving 6 bases of the junction unmatched. The CDR3 consists of 14 residues. This CDR3 is CASSLDRGTVEQYF. CDR3 DNA: TGTGCCAGCAGCTTAGACAGGGGAACGGTCGAGCAGTACTTC.

This clone was found once. The rearrangement joins TRBV20-1 to TRBJ2-3; 7 bases are a match to TRBD1. Germline loops: CDR1 DFQATT, CDR2 SNEGSKA (reference sequence). The CDR3 is 17 amino acids. V was clipped by 3 bases and J by 1 base; unmatched bases: 13. The CDR3, as DNA: TGCAGTGCTAGTAGAACGGGACAGTTCAGCGGCACAGATACGCAGTATTTT. It yields the protein CSASRTGQFSGTDTQYF.

This clone occurred once. This chain uses TRBV6-5 with TRBJ1-2; 8 bases agree with TRBD1. Trimming took 2 bases from V and 6 from J; bases not matched to a gene: 2. There are 13 residues in the CDR3. Looked up from germline, CDR1 is MNHEY and CDR2 is SVGAGI. CDR3: CASSYQGADGYTF. Written as DNA, the CDR3 is TGTGCCAGCAGTTACCAGGGGGCTGATGGCTACACCTTC.

The chain employs TRBV4-3 and TRBJ2-4, with a weak D call TRBD2 (6 bases). Germline V gene sequence: CDR1 LGHNA, CDR2 YSLEER. There are 16 residues in the CDR3. Trimming shortened V by 3 bases and J by 0 bases, and 12 bases separated the two germline ends. The CDR3 here is CASSQDSGLAKNIQYF. CDR3 bases: TGCGCCAGCAGCCAGGATAGCGGTCTAGCCAAAAACATTCAGTACTTC.

The genes are TRBV6-5 and TRBJ2-1; D is ambiguous. CDR3 size: 13 residues. Trimming left V 5 bases short and J 6 bases short, with 11 bases between. Germline V gene data show CDR1 as MNHEY and CDR2 as SVGAGI. The CDR3 reads CASSNTEANEQFF. The CDR3 bases are TGTGCCAGCAGTAATACCGAGGCCAATGAGCAGTTCTTC.

The chain links TRBV5-1 to TRBJ1-3; TRBD1 agrees at 7 bases. V trimming: 4 bases; J trimming: 4 bases; junction bases outside the gene matches: 11. The CDR3 loop spans 16 amino acids. The germline CDR1 and CDR2 sequences are SGHRS and YFSETQ. The CDR3 coding sequence is TGCGCCAGCAGCCCGACCTCCCGACAGGGAGGAAACACCATATATTTT. This encodes CASSPTSRQGGNTIYF.

The rearrangement uses TRBV12-3 or TRBV12-4 and TRBJ2-3; D perhaps matches TRBD2 (6 bases). This CDR3 region has 13 residues. V lost 3 bases, J lost 6 bases, and 10 bases lay in between. The CDR3 nucleotides read TGTGCCAGCAGTTTCGGAGGGTATGATACGCAGTATTTT. Encoded protein: CASSFGGYDTQYF.

The chain is built from TRBV4-1 and TRBJ1-3, with TRBD1 matching 7 bases. The germline CDR1 and CDR2 sequences are MGHRA and YSYEKL. Trimming removed 5 bases from V and 0 bases from J; junction bases left unmatched: 7. This CDR3 is 16 amino acids long. CDR3 amino acids: CASSSTQGSSGNTIYF. CDR3 coding DNA: TGCGCCAGCAGCTCTACACAGGGGAGCTCTGGAAACACCATATATTTT.